This is a list of T cell receptor beta chains from one sample in a study of response to subunit inactivated influenza vaccine. TCRdb itself ran the RT-PCR reads through MiXCR, one entry per CDR3 protein. The sample has roughly 760,000 distinct CDR3 sequences, approximately 21% seen once. Material: PBMCs from blood, obtained more than 4 days after vaccination. The receptor source for this set is a middle-aged man who received an inactivated influenza vaccine. Each CDR3 is given with its conserved first and last residue. D genes are given only for firm matches. A row's size may be missing; if present it is once, few, many or a size class.

v_call,clone_size,j_call,cdr3_length,d_call,cdr3_aa,cdr3_nt
TRBV28,.,TRBJ1-5,15,TRBD1,CASNLDRGVSQPQHF,TGTGCCAGCAATTTGGACAGGGGAGTTTCTCAGCCCCAGCATTTT
TRBV2,.,TRBJ2-5,12,.,CASSEVEETQYF,TGTGCCAGCAGTGAAGTAGAAGAGACCCAGTACTTC
TRBV6-2/TRBV6-3,.,TRBJ2-1,15,TRBD2,CASSYSIITGGEQFF,TGTGCCAGCAGTTACTCAATAATCACGGGGGGTGAGCAGTTCTTC
TRBV20-1,.,TRBJ1-2,17,.,CSARGAPEGDRYYGYTF,TGCAGTGCTAGAGGGGCCCCAGAGGGGGATAGGTACTATGGCTACACCTTC
TRBV2,few,TRBJ2-3,15,TRBD2,CASSEVLSGSDTQYF,TGTGCCAGCAGTGAAGTTCTTAGCGGGAGTGATACGCAGTATTTT
TRBV7-9,.,TRBJ2-1,14,.,CASSPSELYNEQFF,TGTGCCAGCAGCCCTAGCGAACTTTACAATGAGCAGTTCTTC
TRBV29-1,many,TRBJ2-6,12,.,CSVNSGANVLTF,TGCAGCGTGAACTCTGGGGCCAACGTCCTGACTTTC
TRBV20-1,few,TRBJ2-1,14,TRBD2,CSASPLAGDFEQFF,TGCAGTGCTTCGCCACTAGCGGGAGATTTTGAGCAGTTCTTC
TRBV7-3,few,TRBJ1-5,15,.,CASSQDDRLGQPQHF,TGTGCCAGCAGCCAAGACGACAGGTTAGGTCAGCCCCAGCATTTT
TRBV5-1,few,TRBJ1-6,15,TRBD1,CASSMGQGSISPLHF,TGCGCCAGCAGCATGGGACAGGGGAGTATTTCACCCCTCCACTTT
TRBV10-3,.,TRBJ2-5,15,.,CAISGGPGGKETQYF,TGTGCCATCAGTGGCGGCCCTGGGGGAAAAGAGACCCAGTACTTC
TRBV9,once,TRBJ2-3,16,TRBD1,CASSPNRRGLGDTQYF,TGTGCCAGCAGCCCAAACCGAAGGGGGCTCGGAGATACGCAGTATTTT
TRBV10-3,.,TRBJ1-5,13,TRBD1,CAISGQEEQPQHF,TGTGCCATCAGCGGACAGGAAGAACAGCCCCAGCATTTT
TRBV20-1,many,TRBJ2-5,16,.,CSASFPLDRTQETQYF,TGCAGTGCTAGTTTTCCTTTGGACAGAACCCAAGAGACCCAGTACTTC
TRBV20-1,.,TRBJ2-7,14,.,CSARDPGRTYEQYF,TGCAGTGCTAGAGACCCGGGGCGTACCTACGAGCAGTACTTC
TRBV27,many,TRBJ2-1,14,TRBD1,CASSLKGQFNEQFF,TGTGCCAGCAGTTTAAAGGGACAGTTCAATGAGCAGTTCTTC
TRBV4-1,few,TRBJ2-5,14,.,CASSQGNQQETQYF,TGCGCCAGCAGCCAAGGCAACCAGCAAGAGACCCAGTACTTC
TRBV20-1,.,TRBJ2-1,12,TRBD2,CSAPRLAAEQFF,TGCAGTGCACCTCGACTAGCTGCTGAGCAGTTCTTC
TRBV4-1,.,TRBJ1-1,14,.,CASSQVTENTEAFF,TGCGCCAGCAGCCAAGTGACAGAGAACACTGAAGCTTTCTTT
TRBV5-1,.,TRBJ2-2,16,TRBD1,CASSSGQGPNTGELFF,TGCGCCAGCAGCTCGGGACAGGGCCCGAACACCGGGGAGCTGTTTTTT
TRBV20-1,.,TRBJ2-3,11,.,CSASLSDTQYF,TGCAGTGCTAGTTTGTCAGATACGCAGTATTTT
TRBV7-8,.,TRBJ2-6,18,TRBD2,CASSFRREGLSGANVLTF,TGTGCCAGCAGCTTTAGAAGGGAGGGCCTCTCTGGGGCCAACGTCCTGACTTTC
TRBV24-1,few,TRBJ2-2,12,.,CATTGDTGELFF,TGTGCCACCACTGGGGACACCGGGGAGCTGTTTTTT
TRBV20-1,.,TRBJ2-5,16,TRBD2,CSARDSRGKNKETQYF,TGCAGTGCTAGAGACTCGCGGGGGAAGAATAAAGAGACCCAGTACTTC
TRBV15,once,TRBJ1-3,15,.,CATGTGFNSGNTIYF,TGTGCCACCGGAACAGGATTTAACTCTGGAAACACCATATATTTT
TRBV6-1,.,TRBJ1-1,17,TRBD1,CASYKGQGVRGITEAFF,TGTGCCAGCTACAAAGGACAGGGGGTGAGGGGGATAACTGAAGCTTTCTTT
TRBV7-2,.,TRBJ2-4,17,TRBD1,CASSPSGQGIAKNIQYF,TGTGCCAGCAGCCCAAGCGGACAGGGAATAGCCAAAAACATTCAGTACTTC
TRBV12-3/TRBV12-4,once,TRBJ1-6,14,.,CASSRELRGSPLHF,TGTGCCAGCAGCAGGGAGCTCCGGGGTTCACCCCTCCACTTT
TRBV28,.,TRBJ2-3,11,.,CASSGERAQYF,TGTGCCAGCAGTGGTGAACGGGCGCAGTATTTT
TRBV10-3,.,TRBJ2-7,17,.,CAISESSWGESSYEQYF,TGTGCCATCAGTGAGTCGAGTTGGGGCGAGAGCTCCTACGAGCAGTACTTC
TRBV20-1,.,TRBJ1-4,12,TRBD1,CSALIRDRELFF,TGCAGTGCGTTAATTCGGGACAGGGAATTGTTTTTT
TRBV4-2,.,TRBJ1-6,15,.,CASSQDLQYNSPLHF,TGTGCCAGCAGCCAAGATCTACAGTATAATTCACCCCTCCACTTT
TRBV20-1,few,TRBJ1-5,14,.,CSASRFRGNQPQHF,TGCAGTGCTAGTCGTTTCAGGGGCAATCAGCCCCAGCATTTT
TRBV6-1,.,TRBJ2-1,18,TRBD1,CASSVYRGLAGRNNEQFF,TGTGCCAGCAGTGTTTACAGGGGGCTGGCGGGACGAAACAATGAGCAGTTCTTC
TRBV11-2,few,TRBJ1-3,17,.,CASSQPWTPSSGNTIYF,TGTGCCAGCAGCCAACCATGGACGCCGAGCTCTGGAAACACCATATATTTT
TRBV20-1,few,TRBJ2-7,14,.,CSARTGSSLGEQYF,TGCAGTGCTAGAACTGGGAGTAGTTTGGGCGAGCAGTACTTC
TRBV4-3,many,TRBJ2-3,14,.,CASSQDIRTDTQYF,TGTGCCAGCAGTCAGGATATTCGCACAGATACGCAGTATTTT
TRBV7-8,.,TRBJ2-7,14,TRBD1,CASSFGTGLYEQYF,TGTGCCAGCAGCTTCGGGACAGGGTTATACGAGCAGTACTTC
TRBV5-6,few,TRBJ2-7,15,.,CASSLPRDFYYEQYF,TGTGCCAGCAGCTTACCCCGGGACTTTTACTACGAGCAGTACTTC
TRBV7-8,.,TRBJ2-7,20,TRBD2,CASSLLWGLAGGDVPYEQYF,TGTGCCAGCAGCTTACTATGGGGACTAGCGGGGGGAGACGTTCCCTACGAGCAGTACTTC
TRBV5-1,once,TRBJ2-6,15,.,CASSLYVSGANVLTF,TGCGCCAGCAGCTTGTATGTCTCTGGGGCCAACGTCCTGACTTTC
TRBV4-2,.,TRBJ2-7,16,.,CASSQDTQQGRYEQYF,TGTGCCAGCAGCCAAGATACCCAACAGGGACGGTACGAGCAGTACTTC
TRBV7-7,.,TRBJ2-5,15,TRBD1,CASSFYGTGDETQYF,TGTGCCAGCAGCTTTTACGGGACAGGGGATGAGACCCAGTACTTC
TRBV18,few,TRBJ2-7,14,TRBD1,CASSPGQVGLEQYF,TGTGCCAGCTCACCAGGACAGGTGGGGCTTGAGCAGTACTTC
TRBV20-1,.,TRBJ2-5,12,.,CSASMGQETQYF,TGCAGTGCGAGTATGGGTCAAGAGACCCAGTACTTC
TRBV20-1,.,TRBJ2-7,14,TRBD2,CSARVSGRIYEQYF,TGCAGTGCTAGAGTTAGCGGGAGGATCTACGAGCAGTACTTC
TRBV19,.,TRBJ1-1,12,.,CASSTYSNEAFF,TGTGCCAGTAGTACCTACAGCAATGAAGCTTTCTTT
TRBV28,.,TRBJ2-3,16,TRBD2,CASAGGGLGSTDTQYF,TGTGCCAGCGCGGGAGGCGGACTTGGGAGCACAGATACGCAGTATTTT
TRBV29-1,.,TRBJ2-3,15,.,CSASGVQGRTDTQYF,TGCAGCGCCTCAGGGGTACAGGGACGCACAGATACGCAGTATTTT
TRBV7-2,few,TRBJ2-1,13,.,CASNNRENNEQFF,TGTGCCAGCAATAACAGGGAAAACAATGAGCAGTTCTTC
TRBV9,.,TRBJ2-3,13,.,CASSVATSDTQYF,TGTGCCAGCAGCGTAGCCACCTCAGATACGCAGTATTTT
TRBV7-9,few,TRBJ2-5,14,.,CASSRPRGAETQYF,TGTGCCAGCAGCCGGCCCAGGGGGGCAGAGACCCAGTACTTC
TRBV2,.,TRBJ1-5,14,.,CASSERTSNQPQHF,TGTGCCAGCAGTGAACGGACTAGCAATCAGCCCCAGCATTTT
TRBV4-3,.,TRBJ2-2,15,TRBD1,CASNPGQGMAGELFF,TGCGCCAGCAACCCGGGACAGGGGATGGCCGGGGAGCTGTTTTTT
TRBV5-6,few,TRBJ2-7,12,.,CASSSGPGEQYF,TGTGCCAGCAGCTCCGGGCCCGGGGAGCAGTACTTC
TRBV12-2,.,TRBJ2-5,18,.,CASRLAKRASGNRETQYF,TGTGCAAGTCGCTTAGCCAAAAGGGCTAGCGGGAATAGGGAGACCCAGTACTTC
TRBV20-1,few,TRBJ1-3,12,.,CSAPALGNTIYF,TGCAGTGCCCCGGCCCTGGGAAACACCATATATTTT